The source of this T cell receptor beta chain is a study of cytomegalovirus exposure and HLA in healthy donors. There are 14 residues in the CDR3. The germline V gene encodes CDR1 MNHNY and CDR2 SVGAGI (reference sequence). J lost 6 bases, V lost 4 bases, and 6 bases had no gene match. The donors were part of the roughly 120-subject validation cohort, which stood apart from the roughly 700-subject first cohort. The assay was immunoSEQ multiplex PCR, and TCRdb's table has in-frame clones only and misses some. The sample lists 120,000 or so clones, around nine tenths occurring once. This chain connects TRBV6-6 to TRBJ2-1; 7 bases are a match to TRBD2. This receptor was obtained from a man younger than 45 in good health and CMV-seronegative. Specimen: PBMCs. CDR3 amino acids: CASSLAGVRNEQFF. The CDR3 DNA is TGTGCCAGCAGTTTGGCGGGAGTTCGCAATGAGCAGTTCTTC.